This paragraph covers one T cell receptor beta chain sequence. This entry is derived from a study of siplizumab effects on memory and regulatory T cells. Profiling relied on immunoSEQ multiplex PCR, and the TCRdb table lists in-frame clones only, not all of them. Of approximately 100,000 clones listed, over 90% are singletons. CDR1 is SGHAT, CDR2 FQNNGV, per germline. This CDR3 spans 15 amino acids. V gave up 4 bases and J gave up 3 bases, with 14 bases separating them. The chain uses TRBV11-2 and TRBJ2-3; TRBD2 might be the D (5 bases). The sequencing sample was made of Tregs sorted from blood. The TCR comes from a human donor in good health. CDR3 DNA sequence: TGTGCCAGCAGCTCCACGATTCGAGGGACAGATACGCAGTATTTT. Residues: CASSSTIRGTDTQYF.